This entry describes one TCR beta chain. What it binds is not known. The data originate from a study of T-cell memory formation after mild COVID-19. In the study overall: TCR clustering was largely donor specific.

TCRdb called the 5' RACE reads again in MiXCR, with one record for every CDR3 protein. The sample consists of just under 550,000 distinct CDR3 sequences, roughly 20% of them appearing once. Study-level findings and limits: Clones from the second wave (peaking day 37) had unconfirmed SARS-CoV-2 specificity. CD4+ contracting clones were mainly CM and EM; CD8+ ones, EMRA. Pre-infection memory already had some responding clones, implying cross-reactive memory joined.

The ends lost 5 bases at V and 8 bases at J; junction bases unmatched: 15. The CDR3 spans 17 residues. CDR1 and CDR2 (germline): ENHRY, SYGVKD. The sample was PBMCs or a T cell subset sorted from them (not recorded which). This TCR was recovered from an adult woman who had mild COVID-19 (a few samples of this study predate the infection). Cell type and time point are not known. The gene calls are TRBV10-3 and TRBJ2-7; 13 nucleotides agree with TRBD2. The CDR3 DNA sequence: TGTGCCATCAGTCGAGGACTAGCGGGAGTCGACGGGGTGAAGCAGTACTTC. This encodes CAISRGLAGVDGVKQYF.